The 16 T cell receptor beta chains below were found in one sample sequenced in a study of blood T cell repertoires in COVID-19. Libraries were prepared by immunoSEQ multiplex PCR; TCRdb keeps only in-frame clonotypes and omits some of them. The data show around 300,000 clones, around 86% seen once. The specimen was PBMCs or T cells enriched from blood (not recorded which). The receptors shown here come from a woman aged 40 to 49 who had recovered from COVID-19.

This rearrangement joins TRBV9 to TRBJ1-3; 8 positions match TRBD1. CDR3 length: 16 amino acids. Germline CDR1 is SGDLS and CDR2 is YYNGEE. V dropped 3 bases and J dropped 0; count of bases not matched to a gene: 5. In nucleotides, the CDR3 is TGTGCCAGCAGCGCAGGGGGCCCAGACTCTGGAAACACCATATATTTT. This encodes CASSAGGPDSGNTIYF.

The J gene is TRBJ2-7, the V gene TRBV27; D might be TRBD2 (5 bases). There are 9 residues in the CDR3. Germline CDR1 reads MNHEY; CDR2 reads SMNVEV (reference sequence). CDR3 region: CAEGYEQYF. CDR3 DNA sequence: TGTGCTGAGGGCTACGAGCAGTACTTC.

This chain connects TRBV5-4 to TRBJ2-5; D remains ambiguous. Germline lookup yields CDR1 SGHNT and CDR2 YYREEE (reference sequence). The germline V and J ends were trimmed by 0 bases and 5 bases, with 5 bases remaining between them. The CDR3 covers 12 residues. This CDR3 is CASSLVQETQYF. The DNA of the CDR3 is TGTGCCAGCAGCTTGGTCCAGGAGACCCAGTACTTC.

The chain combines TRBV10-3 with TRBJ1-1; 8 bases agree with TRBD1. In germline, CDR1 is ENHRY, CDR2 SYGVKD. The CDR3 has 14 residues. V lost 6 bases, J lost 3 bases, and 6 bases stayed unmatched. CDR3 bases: TGTGCCATCAGCGAGACAGGGGTGGACACTGAAGCTTTCTTT. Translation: CAISETGVDTEAFF.

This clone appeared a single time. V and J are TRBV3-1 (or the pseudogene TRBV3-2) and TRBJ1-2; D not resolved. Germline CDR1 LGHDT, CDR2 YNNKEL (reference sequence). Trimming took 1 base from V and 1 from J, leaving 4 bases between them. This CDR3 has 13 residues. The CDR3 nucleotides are TGTGCCAGCAGCCAAGCGGGTAACTATGGCTACACCTTC. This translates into CASSQAGNYGYTF.

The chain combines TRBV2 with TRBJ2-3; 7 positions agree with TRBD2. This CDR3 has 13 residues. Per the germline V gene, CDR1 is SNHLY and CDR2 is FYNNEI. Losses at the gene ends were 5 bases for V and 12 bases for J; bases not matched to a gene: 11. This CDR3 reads CASSLVGDYTQYF. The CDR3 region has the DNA TGTGCCAGCAGTCTGGTAGGGGACTACACCCAGTATTTT.

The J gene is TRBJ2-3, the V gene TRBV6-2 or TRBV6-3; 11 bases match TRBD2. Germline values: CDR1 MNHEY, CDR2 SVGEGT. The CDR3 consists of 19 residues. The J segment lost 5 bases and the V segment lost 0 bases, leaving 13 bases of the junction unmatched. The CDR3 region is CASSYSSTSRSGRVDTQYF. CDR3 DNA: TGTGCCAGCAGTTACTCGTCTACCTCCCGTAGCGGGAGGGTAGATACGCAGTATTTT.

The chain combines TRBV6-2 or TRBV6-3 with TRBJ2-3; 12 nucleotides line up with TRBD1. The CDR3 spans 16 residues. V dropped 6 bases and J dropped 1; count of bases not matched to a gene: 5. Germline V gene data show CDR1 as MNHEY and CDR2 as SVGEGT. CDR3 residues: CASSLGTGGRTDTQYF. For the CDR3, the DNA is TGTGCCAGCAGCTTAGGGACAGGGGGCCGCACAGATACGCAGTATTTT.

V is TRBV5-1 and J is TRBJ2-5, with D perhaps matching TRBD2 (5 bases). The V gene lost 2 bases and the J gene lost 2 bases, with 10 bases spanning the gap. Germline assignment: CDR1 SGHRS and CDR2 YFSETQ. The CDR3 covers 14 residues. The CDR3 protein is CASSLADSQETQYF. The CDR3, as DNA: TGCGCCAGCAGCTTAGCGGATTCACAAGAGACCCAGTACTTC.

The DNA of the CDR3 is TGTGCCAGCAGCGATCAGGGCCCGCAGAGCCTGATCGCGAACACCGGGGAGCTGTTTTTT. Translation gives CASSDQGPQSLIANTGELFF. The rearrangement joins TRBV9 to TRBJ2-2; weak D call: TRBD1 (5 bases). The V gene lost 3 bases and the J gene lost 0 bases, with 24 bases spanning the gap. The V gene's germline CDR1 is SGDLS and CDR2 YYNGEE. This CDR3 region has 20 residues.

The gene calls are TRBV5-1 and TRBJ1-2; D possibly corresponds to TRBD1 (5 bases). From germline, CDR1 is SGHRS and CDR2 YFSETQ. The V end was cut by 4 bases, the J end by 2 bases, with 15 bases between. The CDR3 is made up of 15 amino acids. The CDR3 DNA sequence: TGCGCCAGCAGCCTGAGCGGGGCTCCGAACTATGGCTACACCTTC. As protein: CASSLSGAPNYGYTF.

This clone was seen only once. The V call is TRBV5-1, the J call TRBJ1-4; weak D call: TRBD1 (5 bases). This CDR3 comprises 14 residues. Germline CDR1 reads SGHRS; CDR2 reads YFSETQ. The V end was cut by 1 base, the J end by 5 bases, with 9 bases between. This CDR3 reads CASSLRGANEKLFF. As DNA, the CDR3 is TGCGCCAGCAGCTTGAGGGGTGCCAATGAAAAACTGTTTTTT.

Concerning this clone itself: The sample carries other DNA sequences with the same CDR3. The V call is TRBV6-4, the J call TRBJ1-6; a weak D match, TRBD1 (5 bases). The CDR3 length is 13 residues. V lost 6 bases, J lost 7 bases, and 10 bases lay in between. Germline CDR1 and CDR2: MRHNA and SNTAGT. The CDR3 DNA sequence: TGTGCCAGCAGGCGGGACTTCAATTCACCCCTCCACTTT. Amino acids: CASRRDFNSPLHF.

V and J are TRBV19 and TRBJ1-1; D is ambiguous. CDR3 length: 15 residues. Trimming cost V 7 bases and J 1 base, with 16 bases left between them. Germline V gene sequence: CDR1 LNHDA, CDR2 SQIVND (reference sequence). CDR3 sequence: CASTKRLTPNTEAFF. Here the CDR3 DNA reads TGTGCCAGTACCAAACGCTTGACACCGAACACTGAAGCTTTCTTT. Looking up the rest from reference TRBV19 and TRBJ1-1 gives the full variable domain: DGGITQSPKYLFRKEGQNVTLSCEQNLNHDAMYWYRQDPGQGLRLIYYSQIVNDFQKGDIAEGYSVSREKKESFPLTVTSAQKNPTAFYLCASTKRLTPNTEAFFGQGTRLTVV.

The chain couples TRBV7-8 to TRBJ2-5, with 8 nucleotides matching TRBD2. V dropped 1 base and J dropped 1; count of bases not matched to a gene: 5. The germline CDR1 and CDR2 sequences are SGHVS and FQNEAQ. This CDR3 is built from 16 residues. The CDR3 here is CASSLGPGGVQETQYF. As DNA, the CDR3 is TGTGCCAGCAGCTTAGGCCCCGGGGGGGTCCAAGAGACCCAGTACTTC.

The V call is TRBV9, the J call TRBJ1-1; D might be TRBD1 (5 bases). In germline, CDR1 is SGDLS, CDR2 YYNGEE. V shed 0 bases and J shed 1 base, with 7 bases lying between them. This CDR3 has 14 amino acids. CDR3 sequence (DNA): TGTGCCAGCAGCGTAGGACAGAAGAACACTGAAGCTTTCTTT. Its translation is CASSVGQKNTEAFF.